The 15 T cell receptor beta chains below come from one sample, sequenced in a study of shared clonotypes between healthy human individuals. Profiled with immunoSEQ multiplex PCR; TCRdb holds only in-frame clones, not every one. Among approximately 500,000 clones listed, 70% to 80% were seen once. Sequenced material: PBMCs. Receptors originate from a woman between 40 and 50 years old in good health. Some clones in this sample may be carry-over from other donors' samples.

The chain joins TRBV5-4 to TRBJ2-5, with 10 bases lining up with TRBD2. Germline V gene data show CDR1 as SGHNT and CDR2 as YYREEE (reference sequence). This CDR3 has 13 amino acids. The ends lost 4 bases at V and 5 bases at J; junction bases unmatched: 2. CDR3 region: CASSTTSGETQYF. Written as DNA, the CDR3 is TGTGCCAGCAGCACGACTAGCGGGGAGACCCAGTACTTC.

This clone was detected only a few times. V is TRBV5-1 and J is TRBJ2-5, with D perhaps matching TRBD2 (6 bases). Germline CDR1 is SGHRS and CDR2 is YFSETQ. Trimming took off 0 bases at V and 5 bases at J, with 14 bases between the two ends. The CDR3 has 15 residues. CDR3 region: CASSLGLAEGETQYF. The DNA of the CDR3 is TGCGCCAGCAGCTTGGGGTTAGCGGAGGGGGAGACCCAGTACTTC. Full variable domain (remainder filled in from reference TRBV5-1 and TRBJ2-5): KAGVTQTPRYLIKTRGQQVTLSCSPISGHRSVSWYQQTPGQGLQFLFEYFSETQRNKGNFPGRFSGRQFSNSRSEMNVSTLELGDSALYLCASSLGLAEGETQYFGPGTRLLVL.

This clone has just one count. The J gene is TRBJ1-6, the V gene TRBV30; D uncertain. The CDR3 extends over 14 amino acids. Germline-derived CDR1 and CDR2 are GTSNPN and SVGIG (reference sequence). The V end lost 3 bases, the J end lost 5 bases, and 11 bases lay between the germline ends. The CDR3 here is CAWSNGDHNSPLHF. The CDR3 DNA follows: TGTGCCTGGAGCAACGGAGATCATAATTCACCCCTCCACTTT.

The table lists this clone with a count of one. The chain joins TRBV5-1 to TRBJ2-5; TRBD2 aligns across 8 bases. V was clipped by 4 bases and J by 5 bases; unmatched bases: 4. Germline CDR1 reads SGHRS; CDR2 reads YFSETQ. The CDR3 has 13 residues. The CDR3 sequence: CASSRGLEETQYF. CDR3 bases: TGCGCCAGCAGCCGGGGACTAGAGGAGACCCAGTACTTC.

The genes are TRBV28 and TRBJ2-3; no clear D. CDR3 size: 19 residues. Trimming pared 7 bases from V and 0 bases from J, leaving 26 bases between. CDR1 and CDR2 (germline): MDHEN, SYDVKM. This CDR3 reads CASMSSRITLEKSTDTQYF. The CDR3 DNA reads as TGTGCCAGCATGTCCTCCAGGATTACTCTAGAAAAGAGCACAGATACGCAGTATTTT.

CDR3 DNA sequence: TGTGCCAGCAGCGGACAAGACTATGGCTACACCTTC. This codes for CASSGQDYGYTF. The chain joins TRBV7-8 to TRBJ1-2, with D perhaps TRBD1 (5 bases). This CDR3 contains 12 residues. Germline lookup yields CDR1 SGHVS and CDR2 FQNEAQ. Trimming shortened V by 5 bases and J by 3 bases, and 7 bases separated the two germline ends.

The V gene is TRBV28, the J gene TRBJ2-3; D is tentatively TRBD1 or TRBD2 (6 bases each). The CDR3 extends over 15 amino acids. V was pared by 5 bases and J by 3 bases, with 15 bases between. Germline V gene data show CDR1 as MDHEN and CDR2 as SYDVKM. The CDR3 sequence: CASSGGRGGTDTQYF. CDR3 DNA sequence: TGTGCCAGCAGTGGGGGGAGAGGGGGAACAGATACGCAGTATTTT.

The chain employs TRBV30 and TRBJ1-4; D may be TRBD1 (6 bases). The V gene's germline CDR1 is GTSNPN and CDR2 SVGIG (reference sequence). V was pared by 5 bases and J by 0 bases, with 19 bases between. The CDR3 has 17 amino acids. The CDR3 is CAWGASVGGATNEKLFF. The DNA of the CDR3 is TGTGCCTGGGGAGCATCGGTGGGGGGCGCAACTAATGAAAAACTGTTTTTT.

The chain employs TRBV4-2 and TRBJ2-4; D gene unclear. CDR1 is LGHNA and CDR2 is YNFKEQ in the germline V gene. This CDR3 is 14 amino acids long. V was clipped by 5 bases and J by 1 base, with 9 bases between them. The CDR3 bases are TGTGCCAGCAGCGCCCTTGGGGCCAAAAACATTCAGTACTTC. Translation gives CASSALGAKNIQYF.

V and J are TRBV27 and TRBJ2-7, with D perhaps matching TRBD1 (6 bases). Trimming removed 4 bases from V and 3 bases from J, with 13 bases in between. Germline V gene sequence: CDR1 MNHEY, CDR2 SMNVEV (reference sequence). There are 14 residues in the CDR3. CDR3 sequence reads: CASSSRGRGYEQYF. The CDR3 DNA is TGTGCCAGCAGTTCCAGGGGTAGGGGCTACGAGCAGTACTTC.

The sample holds one count of this clone. The chain combines TRBV27 with TRBJ1-3, with D hard to call. The CDR3 extends over 14 amino acids. With 6 bases removed from V and 1 base from J, the gap between germline ends came to 10 bases. Per germline, CDR1 MNHEY and CDR2 SMNVEV (reference sequence). CDR3 amino acids: CASSSGSSGNTIYF. The CDR3 bases are TGTGCCAGCAGCTCCGGGTCGTCTGGAAACACCATATATTTT.

This rearrangement joins TRBV4-1 to TRBJ2-7; D unresolved. The CDR3 loop spans 14 amino acids. CDR1 is MGHRA, CDR2 YSYEKL, per germline. Trimming removed 11 bases from V and 3 bases from J, with 20 bases in between. CDR3 loop: CAASPPPRDYEQYF. The CDR3 DNA follows: TGCGCCGCCAGCCCCCCCCCTCGCGACTACGAGCAGTACTTC.

This rearrangement joins TRBV19 to TRBJ2-1; TRBD2 might be the D (6 bases). The length of the CDR3 is 18 residues. Germline CDR1 and CDR2: LNHDA and SQIVND (reference sequence). The V end was cut by 1 base, the J end by 6 bases, with 22 bases between. CDR3: CASSIGSGVATYRNEQFF. CDR3 sequence (DNA): TGTGCCAGTAGTATAGGATCGGGAGTAGCGACCTACCGCAATGAGCAGTTCTTC. The whole variable domain, remainder taken from reference TRBV19 and TRBJ2-1, is DGGITQSPKYLFRKEGQNVTLSCEQNLNHDAMYWYRQDPGQGLRLIYYSQIVNDFQKGDIAEGYSVSREKKESFPLTVTSAQKNPTAFYLCASSIGSGVATYRNEQFFGPGTRLTVL.

This sequence joins TRBV19 and TRBJ2-5; TRBD2 aligns across 7 bases. Germline assignment: CDR1 LNHDA and CDR2 SQIVND (reference sequence). This CDR3 contains 12 residues. The ends lost 7 bases at V and 4 bases at J; junction bases unmatched: 3. CDR3 sequence (DNA): TGTGCCAGTACCTCGGGGGGAGAGACCCAGTACTTC. Amino acids: CASTSGGETQYF.

The V gene is TRBV5-1, the J gene TRBJ1-1, with TRBD1 matching over 7 bases. The ends lost 4 bases at V and 1 base at J; junction bases unmatched: 7. This CDR3 contains 15 residues. CDR1 and CDR2 (germline): SGHRS, YFSETQ. CDR3 amino acids: CASSKDRVGNTEAFF. As DNA, the CDR3 is TGCGCCAGCAGCAAAGACAGGGTGGGGAACACTGAAGCTTTCTTT.